This entry features one T cell receptor (beta chain) sequence. The data originate from a study of monozygotic twins with inflammatory bowel disease. TCRdb processed the 5' RACE reads again and assigns one entry to each CDR3 protein, with no DNA. The sample totals fewer than 400,000 distinct CDR3 sequences; its top ten clones hold less than 6.5%. Germline CDR1 LGHDT, CDR2 YNNKEL (reference sequence). The CDR3 covers 11 residues. This receptor was obtained from a human donor with ulcerative colitis or Crohn's disease, or a healthy co-twin of an affected twin (not recorded which). The chain employs TRBV3-1 and TRBJ2-7; TCRdb proposes TRBD1, but this gene call is untestable without DNA. Sequencing used blood. The CDR3 sequence is CASSFGPREYF.